The 5 T cell receptor beta chains presented below share a single source sample, sequenced in a study of blood T cell repertoires in COVID-19. Assay used: immunoSEQ multiplex PCR; TCRdb lists only in-frame clones, some missing. The repertoire holds about 160,000 clones, with about nine tenths as singletons. Sequencing was performed on PBMCs or T cells enriched from blood (not recorded which). The receptors come from a woman between 40 and 50 years old who had been exposed to COVID-19.

This sequence joins TRBV6-5 and TRBJ1-1, with D possibly TRBD1 on 6 matching bases. With 11 bases removed from V and 4 bases from J, the gap between germline ends came to 17 bases. Germline values: CDR1 MNHEY, CDR2 SVGAGI. The CDR3 loop spans 13 amino acids. CDR3 in amino acids: CAFWRGPGTEAFF. DNA for the CDR3: TGTGCCTTCTGGCGGGGGCCGGGCACTGAAGCTTTCTTT.

The chain joins TRBV18 to TRBJ1-2, with 7 bases fitting TRBD1. The V and J ends lost 11 bases and 3 bases, in that order; junction bases with no gene match: 9. CDR1 and CDR2 (germline): KGHSH, LQKENI. The CDR3 extends over 13 amino acids. CDR3 loop: CAGSLGQDYGYTF. The DNA for the CDR3 is TGTGCCGGATCCCTCGGACAGGACTATGGCTACACCTTC.

The chain carries TRBV7-9 and TRBJ1-1, with D unresolved. V was shortened by 5 bases and J by 5 bases, with 15 bases between the two germline ends. Germline V lookup: CDR1 SEHNR, CDR2 FQNEAQ (reference sequence). This CDR3 contains 14 residues. This CDR3 reads CASSPGKSGTEAFF. CDR3 coding DNA: TGTGCCAGCAGCCCCGGAAAGTCGGGGACTGAAGCTTTCTTT.

The chain joins TRBV5-1 to TRBJ2-3, with a possible D match to TRBD1 (5 bases). Trimming pared 0 bases from V and 2 bases from J, leaving 10 bases between. The CDR3 is 15 residues long. Germline V gene lookup returns CDR1 SGHRS and CDR2 YFSETQ. CDR3 amino acids: CASSLGQGSTDTQYF. The CDR3 region has the DNA TGCGCCAGCAGCTTGGGCCAGGGCTCCACAGATACGCAGTATTTT.

The chain uses TRBV28 and TRBJ2-7; the match to TRBD2 covers 9 bases. After removal of 6 bases from V and 5 bases from J, the junction contained 8 bases not matched to a gene. The CDR3 is made up of 14 amino acids. Germline loops: CDR1 MDHEN, CDR2 SYDVKM. The CDR3 loop is CASRVAGVAHEQYF. DNA for the CDR3: TGTGCCAGCAGAGTAGCGGGAGTTGCCCACGAGCAGTACTTC.